These 14 T cell receptor beta chains were sequenced from one sample in a study of cytomegalovirus exposure and HLA in healthy donors. The PCR had 60 Vbeta and 13 Jbeta primers. TCRdb's table, derived via immunoSEQ multiplex PCR, lists solely in-frame clones and lacks some. The sample shows over 100,000 clones, around three quarters of them seen only once. Sequencing used PBMCs. These receptors all come from a woman aged 50 to 65 in good health and CMV-seropositive.

Here the CDR3 reads CASSEGGAYEQYF. CDR3 in DNA: TGTGCCAGCAGTGAAGGGGGAGCCTACGAGCAGTACTTC. J is TRBJ2-7 and V is TRBV6-1, with D possibly being TRBD2 (5 bases). The V and J ends lost 1 base and 2 bases respectively, with 6 bases between them. Germline CDR1 MNHNS, CDR2 SASEGT. The CDR3 loop spans 13 amino acids.

The chain employs TRBV11-2 and TRBJ1-5; the D gene is possibly TRBD1 (6 bases). The CDR3 has 13 amino acids. Germline V gene lookup returns CDR1 SGHAT and CDR2 FQNNGV. V lost 3 bases, J lost 4 bases, and 7 bases lay in between. The CDR3, as DNA: TGTGCCAGCAGCTTCCAGGGGAATCAGCCCCAGCATTTT. Encoded protein: CASSFQGNQPQHF. Using reference TRBV11-2 and TRBJ1-5 for the parts outside the CDR3, the full variable domain is EAGVAQSPRYKIIEKRQSVAFWCNPISGHATLYWYQQILGQGPKLLIQFQNNGVVDDSQLPKDRFSAERLKGVDSTLKIQPAKLEDSAVYLCASSFQGNQPQHFGDGTRLSIL.

This clone was detected only a few times. This chain joins TRBV18 and TRBJ1-2, with TRBD1 identical over 9 bases. This CDR3 is built from 13 residues. CDR1 KGHSH and CDR2 LQKENI come from the germline V gene. V gave up 3 bases and J gave up 6 bases; unmatched junction bases: 2. The CDR3 region has the DNA TGTGCCAGCTCACCGGGACAGGGAAATGGCTACACCTTC. It encodes CASSPGQGNGYTF.

The rearrangement joins TRBV15 to TRBJ2-1, with 8 bases identical to TRBD1. V gave up 4 bases and J gave up 5 bases; unmatched junction bases: 4. The CDR3 spans 14 residues. Germline V gene data show CDR1 as LNHNV and CDR2 as YYDKDF (reference sequence). The CDR3 reads CATSKGQANNEQFF. The CDR3 nucleotides read TGTGCCACCAGCAAGGGACAGGCCAACAATGAGCAGTTCTTC.

V is TRBV5-4 and J is TRBJ2-7; 8 nucleotides align to TRBD2. The V gene's germline CDR1 is SGHNT and CDR2 YYREEE (reference sequence). V lost 6 bases and J lost 6; bases outside the gene matches: 11. The CDR3 runs to 14 residues. CDR3 protein: CASNQAGVVREQYF. Written as DNA, the CDR3 is TGTGCCAGCAACCAAGCGGGAGTGGTTCGCGAGCAGTACTTC.

Notes on this clone: The germline gene is not matched at one end of the junction; a read error may be the cause. The rearrangement uses TRBV14 and TRBJ1-3, with 8 bases identical to TRBD1. CDR3 size: 13 residues. CDR1 and CDR2 (germline): SGHDN, FVKESK. The CDR3 bases are TGTGCCAGCAGCCCTACAGGGGGAATCACCATATATTTT. Translated, it gives CASSPTGGITIYF.

This clone was found a few times. The chain carries TRBV10-3 and TRBJ1-1, with 8 positions matching TRBD1. V gave up 6 bases and J gave up 1 base; unmatched junction bases: 4. Germline lookup yields CDR1 ENHRY and CDR2 SYGVKD. The CDR3 runs to 14 residues. The CDR3 protein is CAIRMTGENTEAFF. CDR3 coding DNA: TGTGCCATCAGAATGACAGGGGAGAACACTGAAGCTTTCTTT.

V and J are TRBV4-3 and TRBJ2-5, with TRBD2 as a possible D gene (7 bases). The ends were cut back, 1 base at V and 5 bases at J, with 11 bases in the middle. The CDR3 length is 14 residues. Germline V gene lookup returns CDR1 LGHNA and CDR2 YSLEER. The CDR3 DNA follows: TGCGCCAGCAGCCAAGCGGGGGGCCGCGAGACCCAGTACTTC. It translates to CASSQAGGRETQYF.

V and J are TRBV4-1 and TRBJ2-1; the match to TRBD2 covers 9 bases. With 0 bases clipped from V and 8 bases from J, the junction kept 8 bases outside the gene matches. CDR1 and CDR2 from the germline V gene are MGHRA and YSYEKL. The CDR3 runs to 16 residues. The CDR3 spells CASSQEASGIGHEQFF. Written as DNA, the CDR3 is TGCGCCAGCAGCCAAGAGGCTAGCGGGATCGGGCATGAGCAGTTCTTC.

J is TRBJ1-1 and V is TRBV7-9, with TRBD1 identical over 9 bases. J was trimmed by 7 bases and V by 1 base; bases with no gene match: 7. Looked up from germline, CDR1 is SEHNR and CDR2 is FQNEAQ (reference sequence). This CDR3 has 15 residues. CDR3 sequence reads: CASSLGDREKVEAFF. The CDR3 DNA sequence: TGTGCCAGCAGCTTAGGGGACAGGGAAAAAGTTGAAGCTTTCTTT.

CDR3 loop: CASKNVADADNEQFF. Here the CDR3 DNA reads TGCGCCAGCAAAAACGTGGCAGATGCCGACAATGAGCAGTTCTTC. This chain uses TRBV4-1 with TRBJ2-1; D not resolved. Germline CDR1 MGHRA, CDR2 YSYEKL. This CDR3 comprises 15 residues. Trimming pared 7 bases from V and 5 bases from J, leaving 18 bases between.

The chain is built from TRBV10-3 and TRBJ2-5; tentative D call: TRBD1 (6 bases). Trimming removed 6 bases at V and 5 bases at J, with 22 bases between. This CDR3 spans 16 amino acids. Germline CDR1 reads ENHRY; CDR2 reads SYGVKD. The CDR3 reads CAISVRDNSPMETQYF. The DNA for the CDR3 is TGTGCCATCAGCGTCCGGGACAATTCTCCAATGGAGACCCAGTACTTC.

This clone was recorded only once. The chain combines TRBV5-6 with TRBJ1-2; a weak D match, TRBD1 (5 bases). Per germline, CDR1 SGHDT and CDR2 YYEEEE. This CDR3 region has 15 residues. V lost 4 bases and J lost 4, with 17 bases in between. The CDR3 DNA reads as TGTGCCAGCAGCCGGACGGGGGGGGTTGGCTATGGCTACACCTTC. Protein product: CASSRTGGVGYGYTF.

This clone has a single count. This chain connects TRBV5-5 to TRBJ1-2; D is perhaps TRBD1 (6 bases). V shed 0 bases and J shed 7 bases, with 7 bases lying between them. Germline values: CDR1 SGHKS, CDR2 YYEKEE (reference sequence). The CDR3 contains 12 residues. DNA of the CDR3: TGTGCCAGCAGCTTGGAAGGGGGTGGCTACACCTTC. It codes for CASSLEGGGYTF.